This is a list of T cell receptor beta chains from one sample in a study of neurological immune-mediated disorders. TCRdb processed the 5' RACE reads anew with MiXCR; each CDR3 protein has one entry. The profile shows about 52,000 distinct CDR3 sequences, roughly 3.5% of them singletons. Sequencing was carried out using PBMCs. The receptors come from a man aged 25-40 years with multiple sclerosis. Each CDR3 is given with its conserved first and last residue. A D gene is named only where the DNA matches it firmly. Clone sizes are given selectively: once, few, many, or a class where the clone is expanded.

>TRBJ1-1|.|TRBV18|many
TGTGCCAGCTCTCCATCCTCCGCTGGGCCAGAAGCTTTCTTT
CASSPSSAGPEAFF
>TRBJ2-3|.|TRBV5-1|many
TGCGCCAGCAGCTTGGCCGGTGGGGGCACAGATACGCAGTATTTT
CASSLAGGGTDTQYF
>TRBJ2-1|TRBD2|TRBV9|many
TGTGCCAGCAGCGCCGGGGGGCTAGCGGGAGGTGGGTCAGATGAGCAGTTCTTC
CASSAGGLAGGGSDEQFF
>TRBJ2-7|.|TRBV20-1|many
TGCAGTGCTAGACAGGGAGCCGGCTACGAGCAGTACTTC
CSARQGAGYEQYF
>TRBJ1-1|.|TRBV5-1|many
TGCGCCAGCAGCTTGGTAGATGACACTGAAGCTTTCTTT
CASSLVDDTEAFF
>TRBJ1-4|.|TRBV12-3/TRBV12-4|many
TGTGCCAGCAGTTTAGTGGAAAAACTGTTTTTT
CASSLVEKLFF
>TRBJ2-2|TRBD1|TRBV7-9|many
TGTGCCAGCAGCCCCCGGGTAGAGACAGGGGTCGGCGGGGAGCTGTTTTTT
CASSPRVETGVGGELFF
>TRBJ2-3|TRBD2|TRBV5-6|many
TGTGCCAGCAGCGCTTTTTGGAGACTAGCGGGTGCCTTAGATACGCAGTATTTT
CASSAFWRLAGALDTQYF
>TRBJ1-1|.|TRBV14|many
TGTGCCAGCAGCCAAGTTGGGAACACTGAAGCTTTCTTT
CASSQVGNTEAFF
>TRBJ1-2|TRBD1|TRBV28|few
TGTGCCAGCAGTTTCCTTGCTAGGGACAGTTCCTATGGCTACACCTTC
CASSFLARDSSYGYTF
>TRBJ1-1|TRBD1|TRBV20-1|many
TGCAGTGCTGGACAGGGCAGTCATTTGGACACTGAAGCTTTCTTT
CSAGQGSHLDTEAFF
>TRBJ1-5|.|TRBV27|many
TGTGCCAGCAGTTTACAGGGCAATCAGCCCCAGCATTTT
CASSLQGNQPQHF
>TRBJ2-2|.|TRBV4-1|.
TGCGCCAGCAGCCAACAGGAGAACACCGTGGAGCTGTTTTTT
CASSQQENTVELFF
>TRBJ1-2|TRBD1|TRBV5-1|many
TGCGCCAGCAGCCCGGACAGGAACTATGGCTACACCTTC
CASSPDRNYGYTF
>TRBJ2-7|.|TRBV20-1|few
TGCAGTGCTATACGGGGGACCAGCTCCTACGAGCAGTACTTC
CSAIRGTSSYEQYF
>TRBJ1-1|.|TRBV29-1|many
TGCAGCGTTCTTTATGCGGACATTGACACTGAAGCTTTCTTT
CSVLYADIDTEAFF
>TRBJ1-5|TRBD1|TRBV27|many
TGTGCCAGCAGCCTCAGGGGGGTCTATCAGCCCCAGCATTTT
CASSLRGVYQPQHF
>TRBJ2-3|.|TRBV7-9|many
TGTGCCAGCAGCTTCCCCGGCACAGATACGCAGTATTTT
CASSFPGTDTQYF